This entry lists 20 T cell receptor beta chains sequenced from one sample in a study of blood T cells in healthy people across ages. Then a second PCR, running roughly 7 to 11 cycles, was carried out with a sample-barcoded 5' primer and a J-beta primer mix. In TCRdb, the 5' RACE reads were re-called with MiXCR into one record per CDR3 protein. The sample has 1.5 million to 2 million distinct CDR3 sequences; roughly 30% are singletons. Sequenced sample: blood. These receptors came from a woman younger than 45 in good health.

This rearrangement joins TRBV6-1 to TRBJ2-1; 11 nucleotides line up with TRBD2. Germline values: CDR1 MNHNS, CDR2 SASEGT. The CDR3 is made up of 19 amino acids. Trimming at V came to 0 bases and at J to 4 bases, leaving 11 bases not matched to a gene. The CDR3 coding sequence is TGTGCCAGCAGTGAAGCCCGATGGACTAGCGGGTCACCTTACAATGAGCAGTTCTTC. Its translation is CASSEARWTSGSPYNEQFF.

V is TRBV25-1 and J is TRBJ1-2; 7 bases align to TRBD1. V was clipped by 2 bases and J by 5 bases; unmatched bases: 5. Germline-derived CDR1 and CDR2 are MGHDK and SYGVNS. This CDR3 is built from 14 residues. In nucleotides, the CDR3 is TGTGCCAGCAGTGAAACCGGGACAGAGTATGGCTACACCTTC. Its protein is CASSETGTEYGYTF.

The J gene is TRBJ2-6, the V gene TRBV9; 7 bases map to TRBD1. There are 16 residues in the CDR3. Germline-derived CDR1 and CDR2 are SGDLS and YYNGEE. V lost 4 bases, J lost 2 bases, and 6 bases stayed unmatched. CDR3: CASSSTGVPGANVLTF. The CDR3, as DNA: TGTGCCAGCAGCAGTACAGGGGTCCCTGGGGCCAACGTCCTGACTTTC.

The CDR3 DNA reads TGTGCCAGCAACCCAGGGGGGCAGACCCAGTACTTC. Its translation: CASNPGGQTQYF. The chain is built from TRBV6-2 or TRBV6-3 and TRBJ2-5, with a tentative D call TRBD1 (7 bases). Germline lookup yields CDR1 MNHEY and CDR2 SVGEGT. V was pared by 7 bases and J by 6 bases, with 12 bases between. The CDR3 is made up of 12 amino acids.

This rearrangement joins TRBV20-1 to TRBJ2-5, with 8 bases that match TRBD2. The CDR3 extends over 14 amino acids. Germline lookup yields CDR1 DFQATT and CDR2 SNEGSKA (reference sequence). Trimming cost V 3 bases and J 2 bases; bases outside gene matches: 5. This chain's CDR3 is CSARKLADQETQYF. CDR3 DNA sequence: TGCAGTGCTAGGAAACTAGCGGATCAAGAGACCCAGTACTTC.

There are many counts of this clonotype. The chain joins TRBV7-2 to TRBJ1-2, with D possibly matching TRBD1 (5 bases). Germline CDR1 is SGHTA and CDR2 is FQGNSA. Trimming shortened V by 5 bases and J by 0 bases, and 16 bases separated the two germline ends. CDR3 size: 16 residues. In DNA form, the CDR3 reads TGTGCCAGCAGCCCCGACGGGGGGGGATCTAACTATGGCTACACCTTC. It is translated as CASSPDGGGSNYGYTF.

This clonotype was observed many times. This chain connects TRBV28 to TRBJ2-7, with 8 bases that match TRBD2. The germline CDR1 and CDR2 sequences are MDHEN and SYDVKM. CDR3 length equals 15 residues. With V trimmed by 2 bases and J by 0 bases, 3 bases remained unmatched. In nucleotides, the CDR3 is TGTGCCAGCAGTTTAAACGGGGGGGTCTCCTACGAGCAGTACTTC. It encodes CASSLNGGVSYEQYF. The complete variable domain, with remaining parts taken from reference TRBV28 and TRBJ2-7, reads DVKVTQSSRYLVKRTGEKVFLECVQDMDHENMFWYRQDPGLGLRLIYFSYDVKMKEKGDIPEGYSVSREKKERFSLILESASTNQTSMYLCASSLNGGVSYEQYFGPGTRLTVT.

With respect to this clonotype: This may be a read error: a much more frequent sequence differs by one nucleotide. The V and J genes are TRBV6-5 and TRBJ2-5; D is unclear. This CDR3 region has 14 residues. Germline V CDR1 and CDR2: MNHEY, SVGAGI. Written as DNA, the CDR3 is TGTGCCGGCAGTTACGGCCAGAGACAAGAGACCCAGTACTTC. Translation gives CAGSYGQRQETQYF.

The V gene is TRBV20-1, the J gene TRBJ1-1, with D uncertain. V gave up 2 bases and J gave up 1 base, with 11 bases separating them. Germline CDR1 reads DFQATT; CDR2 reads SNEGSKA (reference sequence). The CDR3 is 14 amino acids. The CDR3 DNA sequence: TGCAGTGCTAGAAAAGCAGCGGGGAACACTGAAGCTTTCTTT. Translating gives CSARKAAGNTEAFF.

CDR3 sequence: CASSSSLRDTDTQYF. CDR3 coding DNA: TGTGCCAGCAGTTCCAGTTTACGAGACACAGATACGCAGTATTTT. This rearrangement joins TRBV28 to TRBJ2-3; no reliable D call. Per the germline V gene, CDR1 is MDHEN and CDR2 is SYDVKM. The germline V and J ends were trimmed by 4 bases and 2 bases, with 13 bases remaining between them. The length of the CDR3 is 15 residues.

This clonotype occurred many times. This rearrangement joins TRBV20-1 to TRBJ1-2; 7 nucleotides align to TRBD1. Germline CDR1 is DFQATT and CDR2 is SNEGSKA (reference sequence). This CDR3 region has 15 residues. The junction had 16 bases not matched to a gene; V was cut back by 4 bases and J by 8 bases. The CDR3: CSAKSGRRGPEGYTF. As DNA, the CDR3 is TGCAGTGCTAAGAGCGGGAGAAGGGGGCCGGAGGGCTACACCTTC.

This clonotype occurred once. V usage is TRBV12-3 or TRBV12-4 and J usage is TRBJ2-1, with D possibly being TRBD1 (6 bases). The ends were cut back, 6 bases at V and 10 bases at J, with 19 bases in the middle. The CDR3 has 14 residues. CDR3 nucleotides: TGTGCCAGCAGCGAGACAGGTAGAGGGTACGAGCAGTTCTTC. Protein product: CASSETGRGYEQFF.

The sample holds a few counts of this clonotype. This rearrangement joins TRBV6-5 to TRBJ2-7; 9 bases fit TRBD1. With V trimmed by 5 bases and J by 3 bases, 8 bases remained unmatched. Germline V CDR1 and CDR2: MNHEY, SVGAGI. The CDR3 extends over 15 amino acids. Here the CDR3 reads CASSKGTGRIYEQYF. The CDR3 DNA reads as TGTGCCAGCAGTAAGGGGACAGGGCGTATCTACGAGCAGTACTTC.

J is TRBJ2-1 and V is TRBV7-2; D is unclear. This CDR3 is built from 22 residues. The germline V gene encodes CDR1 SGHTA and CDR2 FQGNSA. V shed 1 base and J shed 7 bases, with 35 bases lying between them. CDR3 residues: CASSLGLFERLPLGISANEQFF. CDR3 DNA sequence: TGTGCCAGCAGCTTAGGGCTTTTCGAGAGACTCCCCCTTGGGATATCGGCTAATGAGCAGTTCTTC.

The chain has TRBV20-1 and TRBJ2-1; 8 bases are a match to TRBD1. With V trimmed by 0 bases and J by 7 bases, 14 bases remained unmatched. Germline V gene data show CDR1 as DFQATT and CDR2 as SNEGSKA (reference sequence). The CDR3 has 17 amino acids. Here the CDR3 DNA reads TGCAGTGCTAGAGATCCCCTCGGGACAGGACGTAGGAATGAGCAGTTCTTC. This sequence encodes CSARDPLGTGRRNEQFF.

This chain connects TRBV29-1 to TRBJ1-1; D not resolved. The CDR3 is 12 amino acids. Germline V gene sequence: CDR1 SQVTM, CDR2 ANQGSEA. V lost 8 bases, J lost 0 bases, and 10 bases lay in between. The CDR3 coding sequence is TGCAGCTCTGTCGGGTTGAACACTGAAGCTTTCTTT. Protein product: CSSVGLNTEAFF.

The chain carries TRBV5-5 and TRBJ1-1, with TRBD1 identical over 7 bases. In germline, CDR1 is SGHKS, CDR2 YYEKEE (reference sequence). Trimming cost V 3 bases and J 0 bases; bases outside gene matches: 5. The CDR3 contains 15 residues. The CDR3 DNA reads TGTGCCAGCAGCTATTTGACAGGGATGAACACTGAAGCTTTCTTT. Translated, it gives CASSYLTGMNTEAFF. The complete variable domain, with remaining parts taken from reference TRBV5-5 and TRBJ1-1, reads DAGVTQSPTHLIKTRGQQVTLRCSPISGHKSVSWYQQVLGQGPQFIFQYYEKEERGRGNFPDRFSARQFPNYSSELNVNALLLGDSALYLCASSYLTGMNTEAFFGQGTRLTVV.

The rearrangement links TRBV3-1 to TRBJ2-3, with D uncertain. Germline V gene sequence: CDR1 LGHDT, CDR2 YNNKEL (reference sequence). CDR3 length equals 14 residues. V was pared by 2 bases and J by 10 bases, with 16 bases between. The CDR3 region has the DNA TGTGCCAGCAGCCAAATCGATAGCTCTGGGCCGCAGTATTTT. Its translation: CASSQIDSSGPQYF.

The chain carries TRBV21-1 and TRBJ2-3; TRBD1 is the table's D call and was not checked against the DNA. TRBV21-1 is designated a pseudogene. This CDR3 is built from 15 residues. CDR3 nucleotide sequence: TGTGCCAGCAGCAAAGTGCTACAGGGGGCAGATACGCAGTATTTT. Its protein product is CASSKVLQGADTQYF.

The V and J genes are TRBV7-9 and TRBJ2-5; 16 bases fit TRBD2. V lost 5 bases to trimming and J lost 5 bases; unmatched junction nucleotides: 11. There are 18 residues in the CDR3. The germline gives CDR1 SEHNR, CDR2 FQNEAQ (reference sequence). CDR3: CASSTGTSGRAGDETQYF. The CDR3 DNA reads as TGTGCCAGCAGCACTGGGACTAGCGGGAGGGCCGGAGATGAGACCCAGTACTTC.